This T cell receptor beta chain was retrieved from a study of blood T cell repertoires in COVID-19. Study background: The United States, Italy and Spain supplied acute and convalescent COVID-19 samples. T cells, B-cell-depleted T cells, or PBMCs supplied cDNA or gDNA.

Germline V gene lookup returns CDR1 MNHEY and CDR2 SVGAGI. The CDR3 sequence is 12 residues long. V was pared by 9 bases and J by 7 bases, with 8 bases of the junction left unmatched. Original processing methods: From reference gene primer amplification, estimates of nucleated cell counts were derived. The table came from immunoSEQ multiplex PCR; TCRdb's copy has only in-frame clones and leaves some out. V, J and clone size are those of that table, while D and trimming were read from the DNA. The sample records some 160,000 clones, more than 80% being singletons. The specimen sequenced was peripheral blood. The chain links TRBV6-5 to TRBJ1-1; 7 bases are a match to TRBD1. The origin of this receptor is a man aged 55 to 70 with acute or convalescent COVID-19. This CDR3 is CASYRGLGEAFF. Written as DNA, the CDR3 is TGTGCCAGTTACAGGGGATTAGGTGAAGCTTTCTTT.